The 9 T cell receptor beta chains below were found in one sample sequenced in a study of cytomegalovirus exposure and HLA in healthy donors. The PCR ran on 60 Vbeta and 13 Jbeta primers. TCRdb keeps only in-frame clones here, not all; method: immunoSEQ multiplex PCR. The repertoire holds 200,000 or so clones, about 80% seen once, with 1.4% in the top ten. Specimen: PBMCs. The receptor source for this set is a girl between 5 and 17 years old in good health and CMV-seronegative.

The chain uses TRBV5-1 and TRBJ1-6; D gene uncertain. Germline loops: CDR1 SGHRS, CDR2 YFSETQ. CDR3 length: 17 residues. The ends were cut back, 2 bases at V and 7 bases at J, with 19 bases in the middle. The CDR3: CASSLAANFGENSPLHF. The CDR3 coding sequence is TGCGCCAGCAGCTTAGCGGCGAATTTCGGGGAAAATTCACCCCTCCACTTT.

The rearrangement uses TRBV10-3 and TRBJ2-3; 8 bases fit TRBD2. The CDR3 covers 17 residues. Trimming removed 4 bases from V and 0 bases from J; junction bases left unmatched: 9. The germline V gene encodes CDR1 ENHRY and CDR2 SYGVKD. The CDR3 is CAISGLRSGVSTDTQYF. CDR3 DNA: TGTGCCATCAGTGGCCTCCGTAGCGGGGTGAGCACAGATACGCAGTATTTT.

V is TRBV6-1 and J is TRBJ2-1, with 13 bases fitting TRBD2. Trimming at V came to 6 bases and at J to 7 bases, leaving 6 bases not matched to a gene. Germline CDR1 reads MNHNS; CDR2 reads SASEGT. The CDR3 is made up of 15 amino acids. This CDR3 reads CASREGLAGSNEQFF. The CDR3 bases are TGTGCCAGCAGAGAGGGACTAGCGGGATCTAATGAGCAGTTCTTC.

This chain connects TRBV28 to TRBJ1-4; D is perhaps TRBD1 (6 bases). The CDR3 covers 15 residues. Germline V gene sequence: CDR1 MDHEN, CDR2 SYDVKM. The V gene lost 6 bases and the J gene lost 2 bases, with 13 bases spanning the gap. The CDR3 sequence is CASRVWGLTNEKLFF. CDR3 coding DNA: TGTGCCAGCAGGGTATGGGGGCTGACTAATGAAAAACTGTTTTTT.

The chain carries TRBV7-3 and TRBJ2-1, with 10 positions matching TRBD2. The ends lost 3 bases at V and 9 bases at J; junction bases unmatched: 23. Germline values: CDR1 SGHTA, CDR2 FQGTGA. The CDR3 loop spans 20 amino acids. CDR3 DNA sequence: TGTGCCAGCAGCTTTTTTCATCTGGTCCCTCAGGGACTAGCGCGGGCTGAGCAGTTCTTC. Protein: CASSFFHLVPQGLARAEQFF.

This clone was found once. The chain is built from TRBV7-9 and TRBJ2-3, with TRBD2 matching over 9 bases. The length of the CDR3 is 15 residues. Trimming removed 10 bases from V and 5 bases from J; junction bases left unmatched: 13. The V gene's germline CDR1 is SEHNR and CDR2 FQNEAQ (reference sequence). The CDR3 protein is CATLGGGRAVDTQYF. CDR3 bases: TGTGCCACTCTGGGAGGCGGGAGGGCCGTAGATACGCAGTATTTT.

The chain employs TRBV18 and TRBJ2-5, with D unresolved. The CDR3 totals 12 residues. CDR1 is KGHSH, CDR2 LQKENI, per germline. V was trimmed by 3 bases and J by 0 bases, leaving 2 bases between them. The CDR3 sequence: CASSPNQETQYF. DNA of the CDR3: TGTGCCAGCTCACCCAACCAAGAGACCCAGTACTTC.

This clone was counted many times. The J gene is TRBJ2-7, the V gene TRBV2; D may be TRBD2 (6 bases). This CDR3 comprises 15 residues. Deletions cut 8 bases from V and 4 bases from J, with 21 bases between. The germline V gene encodes CDR1 SNHLY and CDR2 FYNNEI. The CDR3 reads CASSSQAGGEYEQYF. CDR3 DNA sequence: TGTGCCAGCTCGTCTCAGGCAGGAGGGGAATACGAGCAGTACTTC.

The rearrangement links TRBV10-3 to TRBJ1-2; D possibly corresponds to TRBD1 (5 bases). Trimming left V 5 bases short and J 6 bases short, with 7 bases between. Germline V CDR1 and CDR2: ENHRY, SYGVKD. The CDR3 runs to 11 residues. As DNA, the CDR3 is TGTGCCATCAGTTCGGGGGATGGCTACACCTTC. It codes for CAISSGDGYTF.